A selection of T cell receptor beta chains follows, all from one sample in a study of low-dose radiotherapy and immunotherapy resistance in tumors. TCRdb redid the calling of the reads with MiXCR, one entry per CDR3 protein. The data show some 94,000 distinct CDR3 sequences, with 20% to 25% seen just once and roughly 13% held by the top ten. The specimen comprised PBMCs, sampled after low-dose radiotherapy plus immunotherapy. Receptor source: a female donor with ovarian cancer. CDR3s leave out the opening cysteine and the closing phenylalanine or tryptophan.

ASSQLVQGVQETQY,TRBV19,14
ASSLLTGLPF,TRBV28,10
ASRRDRYSNQPQH,TRBV2,13
ASSAGVNEQF,TRBV12-3/TRBV12-4,10
ASRARQGDYGYT,TRBV19,12
AWSTNLGTGELF,TRBV30,12
ASSYGRTSGVETQY,TRBV11-2,14
ASSRVDYEQY,TRBV6-2/TRBV6-3,10
ASSGDGENNEQF,TRBV9,12
ASSDFADTQY,TRBV25-1,10
ASSPGQGASPLH,TRBV5-1,12
ASSLGLGVGTASTDTQY,TRBV7-6,17
ASSFYPPADRTASGNTIY,TRBV6-2/TRBV6-3,18
SARDAGRTKTQY,TRBV20-1,12
ASSQLGLAETQRGGRNIQY,TRBV4-1,19
ASSGSGGQF,TRBV19,9
ASSPRTGMNTEAF,TRBV2,13
ASSAVSGTSGSSSYEQY,TRBV19,17
SVGGVEQH,TRBV29-1,8
ASSQDGASGETQY,TRBV4-1,13
ASSYDRLLNTEAF,TRBV12-3/TRBV12-4,13
ASSGASSYEQY,TRBV19,11
ASSYGRAEQY,TRBV6-2/TRBV6-3,10
ASSPTFHGANVLT,TRBV28,13
ASSYGWTDGYT,TRBV6-6,11
ASSATPATSAEGLYNEQF,TRBV10-2,18
ASSDAGPDTQY,TRBV6-4,11
ASSRTSVGNEKLF,TRBV9,13